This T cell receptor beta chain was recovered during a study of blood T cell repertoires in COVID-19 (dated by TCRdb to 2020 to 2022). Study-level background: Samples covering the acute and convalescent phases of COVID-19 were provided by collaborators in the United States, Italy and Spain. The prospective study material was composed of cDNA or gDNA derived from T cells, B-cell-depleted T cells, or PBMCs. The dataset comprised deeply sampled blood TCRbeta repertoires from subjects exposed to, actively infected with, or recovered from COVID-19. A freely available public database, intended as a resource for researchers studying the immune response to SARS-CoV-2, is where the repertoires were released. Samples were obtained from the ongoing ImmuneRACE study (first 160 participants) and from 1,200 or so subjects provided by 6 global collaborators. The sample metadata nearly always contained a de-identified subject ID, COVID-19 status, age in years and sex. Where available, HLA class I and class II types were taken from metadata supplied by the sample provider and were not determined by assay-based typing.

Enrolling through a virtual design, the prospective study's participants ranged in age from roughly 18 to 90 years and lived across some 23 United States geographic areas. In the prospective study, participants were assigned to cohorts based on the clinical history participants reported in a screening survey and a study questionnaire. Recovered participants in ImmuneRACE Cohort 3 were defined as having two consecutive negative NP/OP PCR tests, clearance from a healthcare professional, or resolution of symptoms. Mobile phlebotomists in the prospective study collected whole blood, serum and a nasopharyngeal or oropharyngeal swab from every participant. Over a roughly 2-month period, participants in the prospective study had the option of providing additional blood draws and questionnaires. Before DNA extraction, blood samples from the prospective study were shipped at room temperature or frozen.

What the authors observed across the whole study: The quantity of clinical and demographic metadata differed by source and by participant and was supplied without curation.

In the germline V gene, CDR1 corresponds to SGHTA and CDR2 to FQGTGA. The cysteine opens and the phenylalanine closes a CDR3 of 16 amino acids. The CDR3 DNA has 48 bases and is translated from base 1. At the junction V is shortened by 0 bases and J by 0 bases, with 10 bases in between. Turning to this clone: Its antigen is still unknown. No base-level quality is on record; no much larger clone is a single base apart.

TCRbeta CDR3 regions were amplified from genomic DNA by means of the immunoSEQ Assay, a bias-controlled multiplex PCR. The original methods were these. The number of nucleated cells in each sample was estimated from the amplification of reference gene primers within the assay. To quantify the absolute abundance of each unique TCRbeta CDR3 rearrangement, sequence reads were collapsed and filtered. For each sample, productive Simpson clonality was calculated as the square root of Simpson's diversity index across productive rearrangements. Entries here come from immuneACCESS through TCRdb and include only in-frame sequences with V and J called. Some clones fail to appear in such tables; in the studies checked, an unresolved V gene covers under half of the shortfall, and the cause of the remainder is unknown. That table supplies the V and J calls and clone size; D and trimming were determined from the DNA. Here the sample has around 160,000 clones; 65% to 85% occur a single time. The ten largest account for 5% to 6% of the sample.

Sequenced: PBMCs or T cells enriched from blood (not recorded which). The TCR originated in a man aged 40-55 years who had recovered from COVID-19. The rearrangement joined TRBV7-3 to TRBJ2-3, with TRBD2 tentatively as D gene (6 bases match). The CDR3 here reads CASSLTGGGSTDTQYF. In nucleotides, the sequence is TGTGCCAGCAGCTTAACAGGAGGAGGGAGCACAGATACGCAGTATTTT.